What follows is one TCR beta chain and its context. Its antigen has not been determined. Nothing much larger sits one base from this clone, and base qualities are not available. Sequencing took place on an Illumina NovaSeq 6000. Using 5'RACE with constant-segment primers, TCRalpha and TCRbeta cDNA libraries were constructed, with sample barcodes and unique molecular identifiers added in the process. Trizol reagent was used to extract RNA from every sample. Library amplification was performed in two PCR steps, and a second sample barcode and Illumina TruSeq adapters were introduced in the second step. The libraries were sequenced on an Illumina NovaSeq using 2 x 150 bp paired-end reads. The source study handled its data this way. The reads were demultiplexed and collapsed into UMI-guided consensus sequences using migec v1.2.7. Using mixcr v2.1.11, the UMI consensuses were aligned to TRA and TRB V and J templates and assembled into clonotypes. Expanded or contracted clonotypes were those called significant by both edgeR and NoisET, with noise models trained on biological replicates. For edgeR calls, the thresholds were a false discovery rate-adjusted p below 0.01 and a log2 fold-change of 1. PCA with hierarchical clustering of max-normalized trajectories of the 1000 most abundant clonotypes was used as exploratory dynamics analysis. The CD4 or CD8 phenotype of responding clones was assigned using the separately sequenced CD4+ and CD8+ repertoires. The raw public data were reprocessed by TCRdb itself: fastp quality trimming at Q25, MiXCR clonotype calling, in-frame beta chains only. Rows with a matching CDR3 protein are joined into one entry that keeps the most common DNA and genes. TCRdb's processing, not the authors' own work, is the source of the V and J calls. The sample has about 560,000 distinct CDR3 sequences on record, less than 25% of them singletons. Around 9.2% of the sample goes to the ten largest clones.

These data belong to a study of T-cell memory formation after mild COVID-19 (dated by TCRdb to the early 2020s). Regarding the research as a whole: TCR sequence clusters from the two donors were largely donor specific. T-cell clones expanding and contracting after mild COVID-19 in a couple of donors were tracked by longitudinal TCRalpha and TCRbeta repertoire sequencing. Two young, previously healthy adult volunteers made up the cohort, one male and one female. General study outcomes and caveats: Only a couple of mild cases were covered in the study, and larger cohorts including severe cases with pre-infection samples were considered necessary. SARS-CoV-2 specificity of the second-wave clones peaking on day 37 was not confirmed. Contracting CD4+ clones were found mainly in CM and EM memory subsets, while CD8+ clones were enriched in EMRA. Some responding clones were detected in pre-infection memory, which suggested that pre-existing cross-reactive memory T cells had joined the SARS-CoV-2 response. Clones contracting from day 15 to 85 had balanced CD4/CD8 phenotypes, while a second wave expanding from day 15 to 37 was biased towards CD4+.

The germline V gene encodes CDR1 SSHAT and CDR2 FNYEAQ (reference sequence). V is shortened by 5 bases, J by 0 bases, and the region joining them spans 10 bases. From its cysteine to its phenylalanine, the CDR3 spans 14 amino acids. This entry keeps only the CDR3 DNA: 42 bases, framed from base 1. PBMCs were isolated by Ficoll-Paque density gradient centrifugation. This receptor was obtained from an adult woman who had mild COVID-19 (a few samples of this study predate the infection). The sample titles of this study are shuffled in the database, so cell type and time point are left out; the donor was told from shared clones. The chain employs TRBV7-7 and TRBJ2-5; the D gene is unclear. Material: PBMCs or a T cell subset sorted from them (not recorded which). CDR3 sequence: CASSIRFHQETQYF. The DNA is as follows: TGTGCCAGCAGCATTCGGTTCCACCAAGAGACCCAGTACTTC.